These T cell receptor beta chains were read from a single sample in a study of cytomegalovirus exposure and HLA in healthy donors. Here immunoSEQ multiplex PCR was the method, and the copy in TCRdb shows in-frame clones only, minus some. The sample has about 200,000 clones, roughly three quarters seen once. Specimen: PBMCs. The receptors shown here come from a male donor in good health and CMV-seropositive. Both conserved end residues are part of each CDR3. A D gene is named only where the DNA matches it firmly. Part of the rows lack a size; the others show once, few, many or a class for expanded clones.

>TRBV2|TRBJ2-2|.|TRBD2
TGTGCCAGCAGCGCTAGCGGCTTTAGGACCGGGGAGCTGTTTTTT
CASSASGFRTGELFF
>TRBV5-1|TRBJ2-7|.|TRBD1
TGCGCCAGCAGCTTGGTCTCCGGGACAGTCTACGAGCAGTACTTC
CASSLVSGTVYEQYF
>TRBV6-4|TRBJ2-1|.|TRBD1
TGTGCCAGCAGTGACTCAAGTGACAGGGGGGACTACAATGAGCAGTTCTTC
CASSDSSDRGDYNEQFF
>TRBV19|TRBJ2-7|.|TRBD2
TGTGCCAGTAGTATAAGCGGGACGGACTCTATCCTCCACGAGCAGTACTTC
CASSISGTDSILHEQYF
>TRBV2|TRBJ1-5|.|.
TGTGCCAGCAGCACTCTCCGACAGGCTGAAGGAGGAAATCAGCCCCAGCATTTT
CASSTLRQAEGGNQPQHF
>TRBV7-9|TRBJ2-3|.|TRBD2
TGTTCCAGCAGCCTGGGGACTAGCAGCCCCACAGATACGCAGTATTTT
CSSSLGTSSPTDTQYF
>TRBV11-1|TRBJ2-3|.|TRBD2
TGTGCCAGCCGTTCGGCGGGGGTCACAGATACGCAGTATTTT
CASRSAGVTDTQYF
>TRBV9|TRBJ2-3|.|.
TGTGCCAGCCATTTGGATGAGGTTTCAGATACGCAGTATTTT
CASHLDEVSDTQYF
>TRBV11-2|TRBJ1-2|.|.
TGTGCCAGCAGCTTTTCTGCTAACTATGGCTACACCTTC
CASSFSANYGYTF
>TRBV6-5|TRBJ1-5|.|.
TGTGCCAGCAGTCGTCAGGGGACGAATCAGCCCCAGCATTTT
CASSRQGTNQPQHF
>TRBV23-1|TRBJ2-5|.|.
TGCGCCAGCAGTCAATCGGGATGGGGCAGGGTGATCCTATTCCAAGAGACCCAGTACTTC
CASSQSGWGRVILFQETQYF
>TRBV18|TRBJ1-2|once|TRBD1
TGTGCCAGGGCTTTGACAGGGGATGATGGCTACACCTTC
CARALTGDDGYTF
>TRBV6-5|TRBJ1-1|.|.
TGTGCCAGCAGTTACTCGCAGTCCATGAACACTGAAGCTTTCTTT
CASSYSQSMNTEAFF
>TRBV5-4|TRBJ1-1|few|.
TGTGCCAGCAGCTTTGGTACAGAAGCCTTTGGAGCTTTCTTT
CASSFGTEAFGAFF
>TRBV7-3|TRBJ2-5|.|TRBD2
TGTGCCAGCAGCTTGGGTCTAGCGGGGGGGCAGGAGACCCAGTACTTC
CASSLGLAGGQETQYF
>TRBV19|TRBJ2-3|.|TRBD2
TGTGCCAGTAGTACGGGACTAGCTCTAGATACGCAGTATTTT
CASSTGLALDTQYF
>TRBV19|TRBJ2-7|.|TRBD1
TGTGCCAGTAGTACACTACAGGGGGCGAGCTACGAGCAGTACTTC
CASSTLQGASYEQYF
>TRBV20-1|TRBJ2-3|.|.
TGCCGACTGTCTAACACAGATACGCAGTATTTT
CRLSNTDTQYF
>TRBV21-1|TRBJ2-1|few|.
TGTGCCAGCAGCATGGACTTCTCGGATGAGCAGTTCTTC
CASSMDFSDEQFF
>TRBV6-5|TRBJ1-1|.|TRBD1
TGTGCCAGCGAGGGGGCGGACACTGAAGCTTTCTTT
CASEGADTEAFF
>TRBV5-1|TRBJ1-1|.|TRBD1
TGCGCCAGCAGCTTTTCCTCGGGACAGATGACGATGAACACTGAAGCTTTCTTT
CASSFSSGQMTMNTEAFF
>TRBV18|TRBJ1-4|.|.
TGTGCCAGCTCACCAAGGGGCACTTTGGGGGAAAAACTGTTTTTT
CASSPRGTLGEKLFF
>TRBV6-1|TRBJ1-6|few|TRBD1
TGTGCCAGCAGTGAATTGACAGGGAGAGATTCACCCCTCCACTTT
CASSELTGRDSPLHF
>TRBV18|TRBJ2-2|.|TRBD2
TGTGCCAGCTCACCACTTATGACTAGCGGATCGAACACCGGGGAGCTGTTTTTT
CASSPLMTSGSNTGELFF
>TRBV18|TRBJ1-5|.|TRBD1
TGTGCCAGCTCACAACTAGGACAGGGCGGGCAGCCCCAGCATTTT
CASSQLGQGGQPQHF
>TRBV5-1|TRBJ2-7|.|TRBD2
TGCGCCAGCAGCCCGACTAGCGGGAGTGAATACGAGCAGTACTTC
CASSPTSGSEYEQYF
>TRBV5-6|TRBJ2-7|.|.
TGTGCCAGCGAATCCTACAGGGCCTACGAGCAGTACTTC
CASESYRAYEQYF
>TRBV6-1|TRBJ1-1|.|.
TGTGCCAGCAGGCGGGACTACACTGAAGCTTTCTTT
CASRRDYTEAFF
>TRBV6-5|TRBJ2-1|.|.
TGTGCCACCTACGGGGGGCCGGGTGAGCAGTTCTTC
CATYGGPGEQFF
>TRBV27|TRBJ1-4|.|TRBD1
TGTGCCAGCAGTTCCCGGGGACAGGGGAATGAAAAACTGTTTTTT
CASSSRGQGNEKLFF
>TRBV6-5|TRBJ1-2|.|.
TGTGCCAGCAGTAAAAGGGGGATCGGTAGCTACACCTTC
CASSKRGIGSYTF
>TRBV19|TRBJ2-4|few|.
TGTGCCAGTAGGGGCACTTTAGCCAAAAACATTCAGTACTTC
CASRGTLAKNIQYF
>TRBV2|TRBJ1-6|.|.
TGTGCCAGCAGTGGGACAGCCCCAAATTCACCCCTCCACTTT
CASSGTAPNSPLHF
>TRBV30|TRBJ2-7|.|.
TGTGCCTGGATAATAAGGGGCGGCGAGCAGTACTTC
CAWIIRGGEQYF
>TRBV10-3|TRBJ2-3|.|TRBD1
TGTGCCACCCTGACAGGGATGAGCACAGATACGCAGTATTTT
CATLTGMSTDTQYF
>TRBV9|TRBJ1-2|few|.
TGTGCCAGCAGCGTGGACAGTGCCTATGGCTACACCTTC
CASSVDSAYGYTF
>TRBV5-1|TRBJ2-3|.|.
TGCGCCAGCAGCTGGGCCCTACAGGGAGGGAGGGCAGATACGCAGTATTTT
CASSWALQGGRADTQYF